Listed below are T cell receptor beta chains from one sample, sequenced in a study of T cell responses to AZD1222 COVID-19 vaccine. Sequencing was performed with immunoSEQ multiplex PCR; in TCRdb, only in-frame clones are kept and a portion is missing. The sample holds tens of thousands of clones, roughly nine tenths seen once. The sequences come from peripheral blood, collected 28 days after the second AZD1222 dose. Receptors were obtained from an adult who received the AZD1222 COVID-19 vaccine. The CDR3 runs from the conserved cysteine through the conserved F or W. A D gene is named only where the DNA matches it firmly. Size tells how often a clone was seen (once, few, many) or the class of an expanded clone, and some rows leave it out.

J,size,V,length,D,DNA,CDR3
TRBJ1-2,NA,TRBV30,12,NA,TGTGCCTGCCCCCAGGGGCCATATGGCTACACCTTC,CACPQGPYGYTF
TRBJ1-4,NA,TRBV28,15,NA,TGTGCCAGCAGTTCACGAAGCTCCGGAGAGGAAAAACTGTTTTTT,CASSSRSSGEEKLFF
TRBJ1-3,NA,TRBV7-2,17,NA,TGTGCCAGCAGCTTAAATTCGGCTGGGGTGTCTGGAAACACCATATATTTT,CASSLNSAGVSGNTIYF
TRBJ2-1,NA,TRBV30,15,TRBD1,TGTGCCTGGAGTTACGAGGGACAGGGCTACAATGAGCAGTTCTTC,CAWSYEGQGYNEQFF
TRBJ1-2,NA,TRBV5-1,13,NA,TGCGCCAGCAGCAGGGAAACCACTCGGTCCTACACCTTC,CASSRETTRSYTF
TRBJ1-1,NA,TRBV27,15,TRBD1,TGTGCCAGCAGTTTCGTACCCGACAGGGGCACTGAAGCTTTCTTT,CASSFVPDRGTEAFF
TRBJ2-1,NA,TRBV29-1,14,NA,TGCAGCGGCTCGGAGAACGTTTTGGGCAATGAGCAGTTCTTC,CSGSENVLGNEQFF
TRBJ1-2,NA,TRBV4-1,16,NA,TGCGCCAGCAGCCAAAGAGAGGGGACAAGTCGCTATGGCTACACCTTC,CASSQREGTSRYGYTF
TRBJ1-6,NA,TRBV6-4,19,TRBD1,TGTGCCAGCAGTGACTCGATCCCGGGGACAGGGACCCCCAATTCACCCCTCCACTTT,CASSDSIPGTGTPNSPLHF
TRBJ2-7,once,TRBV3-1/TRBV3-2,14,TRBD1,TGTGCCAGCAGCCAAAAACAGGGGTCGGTCGAGCAGTACTTC,CASSQKQGSVEQYF
TRBJ1-5,NA,TRBV5-5,16,TRBD1,TGTGCCAGCAGCCCAACAGGGGAGTGGTGGAATCAGCCCCAGCATTTT,CASSPTGEWWNQPQHF
TRBJ2-5,NA,TRBV6-4,13,TRBD2,TGTGCCAGCAGTTCTAGCGGGGGAGAGACCCAGTACTTC,CASSSSGGETQYF
TRBJ2-1,NA,TRBV9,16,TRBD2,TGTGCCAGCAGCGGAGGAGCGGGGGCCGTTTATAATGAGCAGTTCTTC,CASSGGAGAVYNEQFF
TRBJ2-1,NA,TRBV7-9,15,NA,TGTGCCAGCAGCATCCCCACGGGACTTTACAATGAGCAGTTCTTC,CASSIPTGLYNEQFF
TRBJ1-5,NA,TRBV10-3,16,TRBD1,TGTGCCATCAGTGAGGGACAGGGGTTGGACAATCAGCCCCAGCATTTT,CAISEGQGLDNQPQHF
TRBJ1-5,NA,TRBV28,14,NA,TGTGCCAGCAGTTTATTTAAAGGGAATCAGCCCCAGCATTTT,CASSLFKGNQPQHF
TRBJ1-3,NA,TRBV5-6,14,TRBD1,TGTGCCAGCAGCCCGGACAGGGGCCGAAACACCATATATTTT,CASSPDRGRNTIYF
TRBJ1-4,NA,TRBV11-2,11,NA,TGTGCCAGCAGCGACGGGATCGTGGCGTTTTTT,CASSDGIVAFF
TRBJ2-3,once,TRBV5-1,12,NA,TGCGCCAGCAGCTTTTTCACAGATACGCAGTATTTT,CASSFFTDTQYF
TRBJ2-7,NA,TRBV28,13,NA,TGTGCCAGCAGTTTTCCGGGGCCCTACGAGCAGTACTTC,CASSFPGPYEQYF
TRBJ1-2,NA,TRBV5-1,14,NA,TGCGCCAGCAGCTTGGAATTTTGGACGACTGGCTACACCTTC,CASSLEFWTTGYTF
TRBJ2-5,NA,TRBV10-3,13,TRBD2,TGTGCCATCAGTGACGGGGGGTGGGAGACCCAGTACTTC,CAISDGGWETQYF
TRBJ1-2,NA,TRBV28,13,NA,TGTGCCAGCAGTTTTATAGGGACCTATGGCTACACCTTC,CASSFIGTYGYTF
TRBJ2-3,NA,TRBV12-2,18,NA,TGTGCAAGTCGCTCAGGAGGGCGGGGCAACGGGGGCACAGATACGCAGTATTTT,CASRSGGRGNGGTDTQYF